These T cell receptor beta chains were read from a single sample in a study of Ad26.COV2.S vaccination and SARS-CoV-2 variants. Using immunoSEQ multiplex PCR, the repertoire was profiled, and TCRdb retains in-frame clones only, with some absent. There are roughly 350,000 clones in the sample; roughly 89% occur only once, and approximately 5% lies in the top ten. The sequencing here drew on peripheral blood, taken in a trial of Ad26.COV2.S vaccine versus placebo. Receptors originate from a person aged 18-60 years who received the Ad26.COV2.S COVID-19 vaccine or a placebo. CDR3s include the opening cysteine and the closing phenylalanine or tryptophan. The D gene is left open where the match is weak. The listing skips clone size in some rows; elsewhere it reads once, few, many or a size class.

J gene,V gene,clone size,D gene,CDR3 protein,CDR3 DNA
TRBJ2-2,TRBV15,.,TRBD2,CATSRESSGGWGTGELFF,TGTGCCACCAGCAGAGAGAGTAGCGGGGGCTGGGGCACCGGGGAGCTGTTTTTT
TRBJ2-5,TRBV7-2,.,.,CASSLGGTQETQYF,TGTGCCAGCAGCTTAGGCGGGACCCAAGAGACCCAGTACTTC
TRBJ1-5,TRBV6-1,.,.,CASSEAKDSYQPQHF,TGTGCCAGCAGTGAAGCAAAGGACAGCTATCAGCCCCAGCATTTT
TRBJ1-2,TRBV6-9,.,TRBD1,CASSYALGRGREGYTF,TGTGCCAGCAGTTATGCCCTTGGCAGGGGGCGCGAGGGCTACACCTTC
TRBJ2-2,TRBV28,.,.,CASSLAGLQTGTGELFF,TGTGCCAGCAGTTTAGCGGGACTGCAAACCGGAACCGGGGAGCTGTTTTTT
TRBJ1-2,TRBV6-1,.,TRBD1,CASSEGQGYYGYTF,TGTGCCAGCAGTGAGGGACAGGGATACTATGGCTACACCTTC
TRBJ1-2,TRBV12-3/TRBV12-4,few,.,CASSRGGTAGYTF,TGTGCCAGCAGCCGGGGAGGTACGGCTGGCTACACCTTC
TRBJ1-5,TRBV19,.,TRBD1,CASRQGTLNQPQHF,TGTGCCAGCAGACAGGGCACTCTCAATCAGCCCCAGCATTTT
TRBJ1-4,TRBV7-8,once,.,CASSLSLGADEKLFF,TGTGCCAGCAGCTTAAGCCTGGGGGCGGATGAAAAACTGTTTTTT
TRBJ1-1,TRBV10-1,many,TRBD1,CASSGGQGWNTEAFF,TGCGCCAGCAGTGGCGGACAGGGATGGAACACTGAAGCTTTCTTT
TRBJ2-3,TRBV7-6,.,.,CASSFTQTSTDTQYF,TGTGCCAGCAGCTTCACACAAACTAGCACAGATACGCAGTATTTT
TRBJ2-3,TRBV6-1,.,.,CASSDFGRADTQYF,TGTGCCAGCAGTGATTTCGGCAGGGCAGATACGCAGTATTTT
TRBJ1-1,TRBV9,.,.,CASSASQGANTEAFF,TGTGCCAGCAGCGCCTCTCAAGGGGCGAACACTGAAGCTTTCTTT
TRBJ2-2,TRBV24-1,.,.,CATSTGMNTGELFF,TGTGCCACCAGTACTGGGATGAACACCGGGGAGCTGTTTTTT
TRBJ1-5,TRBV19,few,.,CASTTRGSNQPQHF,TGTGCCAGTACGACCAGGGGCAGCAATCAGCCCCAGCATTTT
TRBJ2-7,TRBV5-5,.,.,CASSLVGVNYEQYF,TGTGCCAGCAGCTTGGTTGGGGTAAACTACGAGCAGTACTTC
TRBJ2-1,TRBV2,.,TRBD1,CASRVRGPYNEQFF,TGTGCCAGCAGGGTGAGGGGGCCCTACAATGAGCAGTTCTTC
TRBJ2-5,TRBV19,.,.,CASSIGGQETQYF,TGTGCCAGTAGTATAGGGGGCCAAGAGACCCAGTACTTC
TRBJ2-2,TRBV28,.,TRBD2,CASSQTGLVPGELFF,TGTGCCAGCAGTCAAACGGGACTAGTTCCCGGGGAGCTGTTTTTT
TRBJ2-4,TRBV5-1,.,TRBD1,CASRGDRAKNIQYF,TGCGCCAGCAGGGGGGACAGAGCCAAAAACATTCAGTACTTC
TRBJ2-2,TRBV19,.,TRBD1,CASSIRDRVLDTGELFF,TGTGCCAGTAGTATCCGGGACAGGGTTCTGGACACCGGGGAGCTGTTTTTT
TRBJ2-2,TRBV11-3,.,.,CASSLTRTGELFF,TGTGCCAGCAGCCTTACCAGAACCGGGGAGCTGTTTTTT